The TCR beta chain described here comes from a study of T cell responses to AZD1222 COVID-19 vaccine. This clone was detected only once. The target antigen is unknown. Method: immunoSEQ multiplex PCR; TCRdb's copy keeps in-frame clones and lacks some. The table lists approximately 140,000 clones, more than 75% of them singletons. V dropped 3 bases and J dropped 0 bases, with 12 bases sitting between them. This CDR3 is 17 amino acids long. Germline assignment: CDR1 SGHTA and CDR2 FQGTGA. Study-level findings and limits: Spike-wide vaccine-associated CD4 TCRs dominated at 160-218 and 743-854. None of the repertoires were sampled until the peak T cell response had passed. Rises in breadth and depth of Spike-specific TCRs came after two AZD1222 doses. Most donors were white British and more were female, and clonal diversity was possibly underestimated.

The chain carries TRBV7-3 and TRBJ1-6, with D perhaps TRBD1 (5 bases). The sample in question was peripheral blood, obtained on day 0 of AZD1222 vaccination. The sequence derives from an adult in good health. Here the CDR3 DNA reads TGTGCCAGCAGCTTGGGGAAGGGGAGCTCCTATAATTCACCCCTCCACTTT. Residues: CASSLGKGSSYNSPLHF.